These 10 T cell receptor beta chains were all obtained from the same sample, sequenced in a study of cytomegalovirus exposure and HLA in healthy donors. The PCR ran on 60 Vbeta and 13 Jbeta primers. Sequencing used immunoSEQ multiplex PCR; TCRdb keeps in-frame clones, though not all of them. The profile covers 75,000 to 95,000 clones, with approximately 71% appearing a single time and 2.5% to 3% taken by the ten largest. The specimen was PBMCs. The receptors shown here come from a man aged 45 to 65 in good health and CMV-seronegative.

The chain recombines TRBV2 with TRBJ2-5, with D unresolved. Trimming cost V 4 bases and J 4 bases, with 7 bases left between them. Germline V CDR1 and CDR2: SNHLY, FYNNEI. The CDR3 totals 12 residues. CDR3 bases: TGTGCCAGCAGTGTTCGCGGAGAGACCCAGTACTTC. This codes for CASSVRGETQYF.

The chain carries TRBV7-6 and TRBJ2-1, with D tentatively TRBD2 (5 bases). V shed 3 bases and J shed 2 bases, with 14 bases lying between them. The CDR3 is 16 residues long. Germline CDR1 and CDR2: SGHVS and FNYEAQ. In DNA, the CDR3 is TGTGCCAGCAGCTTGGCCGGTGACGGGACCTACAATGAGCAGTTCTTC. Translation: CASSLAGDGTYNEQFF.

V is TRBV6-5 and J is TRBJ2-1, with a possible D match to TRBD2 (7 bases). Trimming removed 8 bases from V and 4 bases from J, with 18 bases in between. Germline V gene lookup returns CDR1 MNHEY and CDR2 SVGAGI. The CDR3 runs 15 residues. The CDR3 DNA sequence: TGTGCCAGCCACAGGGCGGGAGCACAATACAATGAGCAGTTCTTC. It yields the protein CASHRAGAQYNEQFF.

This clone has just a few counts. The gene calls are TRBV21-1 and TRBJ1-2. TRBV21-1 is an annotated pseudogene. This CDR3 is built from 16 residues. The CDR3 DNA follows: TGTGCCAGCAGCAAAGGGAATTCACCCCAGAGGTATGGCTACACCTTC. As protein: CASSKGNSPQRYGYTF.

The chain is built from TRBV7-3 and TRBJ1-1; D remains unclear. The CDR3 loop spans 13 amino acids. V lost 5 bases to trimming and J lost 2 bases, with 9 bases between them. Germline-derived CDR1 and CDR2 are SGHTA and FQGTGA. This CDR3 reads CASSPRENTEAFF. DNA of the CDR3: TGTGCCAGCAGCCCCCGGGAAAACACTGAAGCTTTCTTT.

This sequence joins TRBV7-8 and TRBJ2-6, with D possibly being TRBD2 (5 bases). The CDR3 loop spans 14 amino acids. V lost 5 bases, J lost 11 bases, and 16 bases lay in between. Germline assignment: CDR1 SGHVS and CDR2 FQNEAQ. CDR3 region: CASSLRALFHVLTF. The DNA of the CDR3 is TGTGCCAGCAGCCTGCGGGCCTTATTTCACGTCCTGACTTTC.

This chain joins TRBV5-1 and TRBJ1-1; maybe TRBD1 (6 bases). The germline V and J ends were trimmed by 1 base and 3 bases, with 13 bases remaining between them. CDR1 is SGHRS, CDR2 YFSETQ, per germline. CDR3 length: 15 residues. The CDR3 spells CASSLLGRGDTEAFF. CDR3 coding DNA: TGCGCCAGCAGCTTGCTCGGGAGGGGGGACACTGAAGCTTTCTTT.

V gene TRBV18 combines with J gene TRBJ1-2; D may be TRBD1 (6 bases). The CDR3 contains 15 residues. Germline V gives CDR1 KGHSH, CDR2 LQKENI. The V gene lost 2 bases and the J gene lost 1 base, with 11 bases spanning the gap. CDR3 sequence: CASSPGGAYNYGYTF. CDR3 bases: TGTGCCAGCTCACCAGGGGGCGCGTATAACTATGGCTACACCTTC.

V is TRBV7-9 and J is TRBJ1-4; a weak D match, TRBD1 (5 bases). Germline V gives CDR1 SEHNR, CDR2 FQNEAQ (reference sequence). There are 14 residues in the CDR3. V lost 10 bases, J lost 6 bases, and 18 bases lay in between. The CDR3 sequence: CATSIMGGDEKLFF. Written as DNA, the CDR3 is TGTGCCACCTCGATAATGGGGGGAGATGAAAAACTGTTTTTT.

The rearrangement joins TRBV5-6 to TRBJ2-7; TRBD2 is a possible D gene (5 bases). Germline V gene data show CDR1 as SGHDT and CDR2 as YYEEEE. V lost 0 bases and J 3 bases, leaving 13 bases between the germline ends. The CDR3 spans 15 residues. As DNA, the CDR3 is TGTGCCAGCAGCTTGGGCTTTGAGGGTGGCTACGAGCAGTACTTC. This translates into CASSLGFEGGYEQYF.